Sequencing of this TCR beta chain was carried out in a study of cytomegalovirus exposure and HLA in healthy donors. General study results and limits: In a later analysis, at a false discovery rate of 0.05, some 15,000 TCR beta sequences were associated with HLA alleles. TCR beta chain V- and J-gene trimming was linked, in a later analysis, to a missense variant in DCLRE1C.

A note on this clone: Its antigen remains unidentified.

The PCR contained 60 Vbeta and 13 Jbeta primers. Sequencing was performed with immunoSEQ multiplex PCR; in TCRdb, only in-frame clones are kept and a portion is missing. In the table there are roughly 110,000 clones, 75% to 80% of which are singletons. CDR1 and CDR2 (germline): LNHDA, SQIVND (reference sequence). The CDR3 runs to 12 residues. Trimming took 4 bases from V and 11 from J; bases not matched to a gene: 7. Material for sequencing was PBMCs. This clonotype was sampled from a woman in her 40s in good health and CMV-seropositive. The chain carries TRBV19 and TRBJ1-1; 7 bases agree with TRBD1. The CDR3 loop reads CASSTLDRAAFF. For the CDR3, the DNA is TGTGCCAGTAGTACTCTAGACAGGGCTGCTTTCTTT.